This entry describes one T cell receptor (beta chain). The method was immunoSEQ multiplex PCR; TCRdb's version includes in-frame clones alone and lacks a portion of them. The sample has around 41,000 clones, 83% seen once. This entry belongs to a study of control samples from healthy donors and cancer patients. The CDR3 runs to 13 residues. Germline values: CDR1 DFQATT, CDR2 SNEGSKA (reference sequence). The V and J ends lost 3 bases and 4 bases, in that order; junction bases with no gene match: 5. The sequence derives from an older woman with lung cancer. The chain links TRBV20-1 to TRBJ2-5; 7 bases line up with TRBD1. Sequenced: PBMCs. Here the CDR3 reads CSASPTGRETQYF. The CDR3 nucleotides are TGCAGTGCTAGTCCGACAGGGAGAGAGACCCAGTACTTC.